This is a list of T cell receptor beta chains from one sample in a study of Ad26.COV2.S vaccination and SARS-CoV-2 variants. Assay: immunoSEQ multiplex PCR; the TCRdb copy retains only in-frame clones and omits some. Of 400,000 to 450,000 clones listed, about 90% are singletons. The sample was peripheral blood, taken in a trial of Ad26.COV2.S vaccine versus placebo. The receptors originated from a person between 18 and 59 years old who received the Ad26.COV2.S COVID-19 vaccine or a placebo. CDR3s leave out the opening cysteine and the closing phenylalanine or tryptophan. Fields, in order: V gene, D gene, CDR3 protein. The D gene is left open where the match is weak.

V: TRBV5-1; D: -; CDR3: ASSLDSMNTEAF
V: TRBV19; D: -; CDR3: ASKPSWVETQY
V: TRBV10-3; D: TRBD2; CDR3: AISDPGTNTDTQY
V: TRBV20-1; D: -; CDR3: SAREPNEQF
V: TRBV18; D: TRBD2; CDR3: ASSPGTSRETQY
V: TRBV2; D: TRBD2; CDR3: ASGTSGFTTDTQY
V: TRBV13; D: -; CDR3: ASSLRGFGDTQY
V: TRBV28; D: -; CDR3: ASSFPPGRPYNEQF
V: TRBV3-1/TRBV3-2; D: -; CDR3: ASSPSHRTDEAF
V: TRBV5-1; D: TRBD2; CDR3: ASSLRSGTRNEQF
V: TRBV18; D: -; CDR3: ASSLQNTEAF
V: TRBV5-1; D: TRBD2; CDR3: ASRIRTSEFGDTQY
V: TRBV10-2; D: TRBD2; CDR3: ASSDTASGYNEQF
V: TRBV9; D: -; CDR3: ASSVVAGWGTEAF
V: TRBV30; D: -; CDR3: AWSTPGEQF
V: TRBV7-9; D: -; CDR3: ASSLGTSGSNQPQH
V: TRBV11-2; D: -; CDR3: ASSSSLHEQY
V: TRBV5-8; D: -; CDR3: ASNPVVTANTGELF
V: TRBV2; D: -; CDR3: ASRSRDTLYQPQH
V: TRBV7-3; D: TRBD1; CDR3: ASRYKTGGHTGELF
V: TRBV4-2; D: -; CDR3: ASSQDSYEQY
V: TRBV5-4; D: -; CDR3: ASSFLGYEQY
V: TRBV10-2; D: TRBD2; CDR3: ASSGTSANTGELF
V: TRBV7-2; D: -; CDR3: ASNLKARGASYEQY
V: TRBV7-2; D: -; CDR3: ASSPDFGGPYEQY
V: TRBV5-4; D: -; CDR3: ASSSPGRRGHT